The entry below gives a single T cell receptor beta chain sequence along with its context. Its antigen remains unidentified. This CDR3 region has 13 residues. Germline values: CDR1 SQVTM, CDR2 ANQGSEA. The V gene lost 4 bases and the J gene lost 4 bases, with 11 bases spanning the gap. The data were obtained in a study of read filtering for tumor transcriptome and immune sequencing. From about 400 ng of RNA, a library with molecular barcoded alpha/delta and beta/gamma adaptors was made. MiXCR, run by TCRdb on the reads, gives a single entry per CDR3 protein. The data hold 15,000 to 20,000 distinct CDR3 sequences, with about 20% observed a single time. General study points: Approximately 80% of IR-seq clonotypes had one read, totaling about 3.3% of reads; RNA-seq: approximately 75% and 45%.

The sample taken for sequencing was a population of CD138-negative cells sorted from bone marrow. The receptor comes from a donor at least 40 years old with multiple myeloma. This chain uses TRBV29-1 with TRBJ2-1; D may be TRBD1 (6 bases). Written as DNA, the CDR3 is TGCAGCGTTGGAAACAGGGATTACAATGAGCAGTTCTTC. This gives the protein CSVGNRDYNEQFF.